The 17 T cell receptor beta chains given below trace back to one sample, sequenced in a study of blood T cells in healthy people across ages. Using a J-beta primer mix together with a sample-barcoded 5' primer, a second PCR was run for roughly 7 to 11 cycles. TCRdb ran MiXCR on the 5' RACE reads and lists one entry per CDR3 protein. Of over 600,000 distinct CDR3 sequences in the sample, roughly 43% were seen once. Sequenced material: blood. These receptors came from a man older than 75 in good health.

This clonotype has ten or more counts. The CDR3: CASSLVSYGEQFF. The CDR3 DNA is TGTGCCAGCAGCTTAGTCAGTTACGGTGAGCAGTTCTTC. The V gene is TRBV7-9, the J gene TRBJ2-1, with D hard to call. Germline V gives CDR1 SEHNR, CDR2 FQNEAQ (reference sequence). The V and J ends lost 1 base and 9 bases respectively, with 10 bases between them. The CDR3 consists of 13 residues.

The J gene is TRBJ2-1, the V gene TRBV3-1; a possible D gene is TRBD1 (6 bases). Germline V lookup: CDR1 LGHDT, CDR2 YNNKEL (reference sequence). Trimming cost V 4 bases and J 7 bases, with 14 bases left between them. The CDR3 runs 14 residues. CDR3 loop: CASSPPTQGNEQFF. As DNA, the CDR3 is TGTGCCAGCAGCCCCCCAACGCAGGGGAATGAGCAGTTCTTC.

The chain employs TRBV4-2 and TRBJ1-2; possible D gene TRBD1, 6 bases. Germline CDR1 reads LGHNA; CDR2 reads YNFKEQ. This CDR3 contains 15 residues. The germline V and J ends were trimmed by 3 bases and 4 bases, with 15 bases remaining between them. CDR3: CASSQGNRDSYGYTF. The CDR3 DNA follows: TGTGCCAGCAGCCAGGGAAACAGGGATAGCTATGGCTACACCTTC.

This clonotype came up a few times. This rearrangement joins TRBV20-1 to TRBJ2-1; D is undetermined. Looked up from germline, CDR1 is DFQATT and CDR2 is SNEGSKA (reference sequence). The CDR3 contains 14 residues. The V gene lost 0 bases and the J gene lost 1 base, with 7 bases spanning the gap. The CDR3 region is CSARDGVSYNEQFF. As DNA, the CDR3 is TGCAGTGCTAGAGATGGGGTTTCCTACAATGAGCAGTTCTTC.

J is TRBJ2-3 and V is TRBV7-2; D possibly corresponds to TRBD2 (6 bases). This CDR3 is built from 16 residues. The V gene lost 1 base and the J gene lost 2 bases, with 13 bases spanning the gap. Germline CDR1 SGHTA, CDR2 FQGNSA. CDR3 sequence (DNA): TGTGCCAGCAGCTTAGGGTCGGGAGCAAACACAGATACGCAGTATTTT. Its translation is CASSLGSGANTDTQYF.

CDR3 DNA sequence: TGTGCCAGCAGACCGGAACTAGCGGGAGGAGGGGGCACAGATACGCAGTATTTT. Its protein is CASRPELAGGGGTDTQYF. The V call is TRBV7-3, the J call TRBJ2-3; 12 positions match TRBD2. The CDR3 has 18 residues. CDR1 SGHTA and CDR2 FQGTGA come from the germline V gene. Trimming cost V 6 bases and J 1 base; bases outside gene matches: 11.

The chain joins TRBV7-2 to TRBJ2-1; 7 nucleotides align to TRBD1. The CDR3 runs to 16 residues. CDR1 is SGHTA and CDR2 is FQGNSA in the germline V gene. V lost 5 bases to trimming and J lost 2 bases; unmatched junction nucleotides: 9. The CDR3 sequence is CASSQGRGGAYNEQFF. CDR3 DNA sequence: TGTGCCAGCAGCCAGGGGAGAGGGGGCGCCTACAATGAGCAGTTCTTC.

As DNA, the CDR3 is TGCGCCAGCAGCCAAGGCGCCACCCTAGCCAAAAACATTCAGTACTTC. It specifies CASSQGATLAKNIQYF. The chain employs TRBV4-3 and TRBJ2-4; D call uncertain. The CDR3 has 16 amino acids. V gave up 1 base and J gave up 0 bases, with 10 bases separating them. The germline V gene encodes CDR1 LGHNA and CDR2 YSLEER.

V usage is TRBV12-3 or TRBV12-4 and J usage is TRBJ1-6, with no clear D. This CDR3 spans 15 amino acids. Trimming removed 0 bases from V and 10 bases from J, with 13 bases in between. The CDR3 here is CASSLASGFGSPLHF. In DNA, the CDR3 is TGTGCCAGCAGTTTAGCGAGCGGATTTGGATCACCCCTCCACTTT.

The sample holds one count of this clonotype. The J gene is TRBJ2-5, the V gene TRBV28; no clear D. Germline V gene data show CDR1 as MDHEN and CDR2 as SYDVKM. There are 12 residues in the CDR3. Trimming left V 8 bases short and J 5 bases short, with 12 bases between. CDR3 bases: TGTGCCAGCGGACGGCGCAGGGAGACCCAGTACTTC. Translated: CASGRRRETQYF.

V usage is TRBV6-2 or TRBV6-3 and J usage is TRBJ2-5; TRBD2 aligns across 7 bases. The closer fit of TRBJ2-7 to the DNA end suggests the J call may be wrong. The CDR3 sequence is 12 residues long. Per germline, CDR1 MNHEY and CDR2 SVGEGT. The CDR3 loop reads CASRELASEQYF. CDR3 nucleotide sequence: TGTGCCAGCAGGGAACTAGCGTCCGAGCAGTACTTC.

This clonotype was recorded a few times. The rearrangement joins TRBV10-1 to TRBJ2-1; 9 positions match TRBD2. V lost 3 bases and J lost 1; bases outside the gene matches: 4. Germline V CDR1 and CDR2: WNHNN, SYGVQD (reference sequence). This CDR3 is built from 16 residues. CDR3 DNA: TGCGCCAGCAGTGACTCTAGCGGGATGTCCTACAATGAGCAGTTCTTC. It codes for CASSDSSGMSYNEQFF.

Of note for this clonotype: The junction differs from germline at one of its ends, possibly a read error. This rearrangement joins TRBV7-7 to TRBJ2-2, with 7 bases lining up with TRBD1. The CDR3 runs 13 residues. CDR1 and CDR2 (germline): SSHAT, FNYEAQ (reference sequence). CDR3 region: CASSAGGTGELFF. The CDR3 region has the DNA TGTGCTAGCAGCGCAGGGGGTACCGGGGAGCTGTTTTTT.

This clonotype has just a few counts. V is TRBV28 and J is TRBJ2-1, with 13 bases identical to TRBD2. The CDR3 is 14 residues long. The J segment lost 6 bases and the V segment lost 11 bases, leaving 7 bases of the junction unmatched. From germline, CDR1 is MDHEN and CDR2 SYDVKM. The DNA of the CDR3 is TGTGCCTCTCAAAGACTAGCGGGAGGCAATGAGCAGTTCTTC. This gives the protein CASQRLAGGNEQFF.

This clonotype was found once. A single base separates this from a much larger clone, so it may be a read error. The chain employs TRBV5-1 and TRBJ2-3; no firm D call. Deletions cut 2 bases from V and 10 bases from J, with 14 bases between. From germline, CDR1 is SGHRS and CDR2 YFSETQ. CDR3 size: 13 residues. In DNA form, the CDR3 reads TGCGCCAGCAGCTTTGGACCTGGGGATGCGCAGTATTTT. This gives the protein CASSFGPGDAQYF.

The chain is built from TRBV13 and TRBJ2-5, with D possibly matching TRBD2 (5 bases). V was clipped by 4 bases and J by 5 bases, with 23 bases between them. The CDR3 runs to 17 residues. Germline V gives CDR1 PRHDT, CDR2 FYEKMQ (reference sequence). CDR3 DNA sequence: TGTGCCAGCAGCTCACAAACCGGGGTCCATGCCCAGGAGACCCAGTACTTC. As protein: CASSSQTGVHAQETQYF. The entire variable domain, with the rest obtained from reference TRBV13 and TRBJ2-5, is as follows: AAGVIQSPRHLIKEKRETATLKCYPIPRHDTVYWYQQGPGQDPQFLISFYEKMQSDKGSIPDRFSAQQFSDYHSELNMSSLELGDSALYFCASSSQTGVHAQETQYFGPGTRLLVL.

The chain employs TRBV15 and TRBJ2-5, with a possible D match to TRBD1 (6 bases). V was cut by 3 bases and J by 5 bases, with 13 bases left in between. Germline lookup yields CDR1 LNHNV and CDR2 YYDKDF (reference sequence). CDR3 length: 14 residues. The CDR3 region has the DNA TGTGCCACCAGCAGTGCAGGGGTCGGGGAGACCCAGTACTTC. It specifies CATSSAGVGETQYF.